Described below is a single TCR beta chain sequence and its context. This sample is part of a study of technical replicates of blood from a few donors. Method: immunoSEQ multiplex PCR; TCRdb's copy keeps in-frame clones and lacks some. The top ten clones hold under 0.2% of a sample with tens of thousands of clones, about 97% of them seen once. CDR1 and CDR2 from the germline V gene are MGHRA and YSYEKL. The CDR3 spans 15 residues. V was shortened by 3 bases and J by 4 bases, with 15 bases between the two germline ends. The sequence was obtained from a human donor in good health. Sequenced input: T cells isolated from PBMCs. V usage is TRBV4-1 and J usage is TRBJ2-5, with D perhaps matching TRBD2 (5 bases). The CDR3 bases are TGCGCCAGCAGCCAGGAGTTTGTCGGAGGAGAGACCCAGTACTTC. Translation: CASSQEFVGGETQYF.